Listed here is a single T cell receptor (beta chain). In this sample, this clonotype turned up once. The antigen this receptor binds is unknown. Base-call qualities are not available, and no considerably larger clone is one nucleotide away. This sample was included in a study of post-analysis software for immune sequencing data (dated by TCRdb to the mid-2010s). Notes on the research overall: Recorded disease courses included relapsing-remitting, secondary progressive and progressive-relapsing multiple sclerosis, with some patients lacking subtype annotation. The patient repertoires were compared against some twelve previously published healthy control repertoires obtained from donors aged about 6 to 28 years. A subset of samples was prepared in parallel using single-end sample barcoding, then pooled and co-amplified after Illumina adapter ligation.

Preparation of the library involved PCR. Sequencer: Illumina HiSeq 2500. To reduce PCR and sequencing biases, unique molecular identifiers were built into the TCR beta cDNA libraries. Roughly 500,000 cDNA molecules were obtained for every 1 to 10 million input T cells, so each molecule roughly corresponded to one T cell. The patient libraries were prepared and sequenced with the same protocol used for the earlier healthy control dataset. Within a given batch, samples were prepared together, multiplexed and sequenced on the same HiSeq lane. The authors' pipeline ran thus. MIGEC was used to process the raw barcoded reads, and molecular identifier groups with only a single read were discarded before consensus assembly and CDR3 extraction. Clonotype tables were post-analysed with VDJtools, and diversity was normalized by down-sampling all datasets to the smallest sample size. Repertoire overlap clustering matched CDR3 amino acid but not nucleotide sequences to correct batch-related cross-sample contamination. TCRdb itself trimmed the public reads at Q25 with fastp, ran MiXCR and retained productive beta chains. Every CDR3 protein is listed once, alongside the most common genes and DNA of its rows. The V and J calls shown here were made by TCRdb, not taken from the authors' results. Across this sample there are 430,000 or so distinct CDR3 sequences, with 39% seen only once. Of the sample, 6% to 9% falls within the top ten clones.

To demonstrate the VDJtools post-analysis software, the study profiled TCR beta repertoires from the peripheral blood of about 13 young patients with multiple sclerosis. Multiple sclerosis patients were children and adolescents aged about 6 to 15 years. Spanning cysteine to phenylalanine, the CDR3 consists of 14 amino acids. The DNA shown is the 42-base CDR3, in frame from base 1. General study outcomes and caveats: Direct clustering with F measure revealed strong co-clustering of samples prepared in the same batch, which led to a batch-effect correction. Roughly 5 TRBV segments, including TRBV5-6, TRBV5-1 and TRBV20-1, were significantly more frequent in patients than controls. The multiple sclerosis patient group was slightly younger than the control group. Significantly lower normalized Chao1 diversity was found in multiple sclerosis patients than in controls, suggesting substantial peripheral T-cell clonal expansion.

The TCR was taken from a girl aged 2 to 10 with multiple sclerosis. The chain uses TRBV12-3 or TRBV12-4 and TRBJ2-1; TRBD1 is a weak D gene call, 5 bases matching. The J call may be wrong; the DNA end is better matched by TRBJ2-7. Sequencing was done on a sample of blood. The encoded CDR3 is CASSLEGFAYEQYF. In nucleotide form, the sequence is TGTGCCAGCAGTTTAGAGGGGTTCGCCTACGAGCAGTACTTC.